The 7 T cell receptor beta chains presented below share a single source sample, sequenced in a study of blood T cell repertoires in COVID-19. Method: immunoSEQ multiplex PCR; TCRdb's copy keeps in-frame clones and lacks some. The sample comprises 250,000 to 300,000 clones, around 86% of which are singletons, and 3% rests with the top ten. Source material: peripheral blood. The receptors stem from a woman in her 30s with active or convalescent COVID-19.

CDR3 DNA sequence: TGTGCCAGCAGTGAAGCGCATCCTAGCGGGGGGAAAGAGACCCAGTACTTC. This translates into CASSEAHPSGGKETQYF. V usage is TRBV6-1 and J usage is TRBJ2-5; 11 nucleotides agree with TRBD2. Looked up from germline, CDR1 is MNHNS and CDR2 is SASEGT. There are 17 residues in the CDR3. Trimming took 0 bases from V and 3 from J; bases not matched to a gene: 6.

The rearrangement uses TRBV18 and TRBJ1-2; D remains ambiguous. Germline CDR1 KGHSH, CDR2 LQKENI. Trimming shortened V by 3 bases and J by 4 bases, and 6 bases separated the two germline ends. The CDR3 loop spans 12 amino acids. CDR3 coding DNA: TGTGCCAGCTCACCGGAGGGCTATGGCTACACCTTC. Translating it yields CASSPEGYGYTF. Full variable domain (outside the CDR3, taken from reference TRBV18 and TRBJ1-2): NAGVMQNPRHLVRRRGQEARLRCSPMKGHSHVYWYRQLPEEGLKFMVYLQKENIIDESGMPKERFSAEFPKEGPSILRIQQVVRGDSAAYFCASSPEGYGYTFGSGTRLTVV.

The rearrangement links TRBV11-2 to TRBJ2-2, with TRBD2 matching over 12 bases. Per germline, CDR1 SGHAT and CDR2 FQNNGV. V was pared by 5 bases and J by 7 bases, with 14 bases of the junction left unmatched. The CDR3 contains 18 residues. As DNA, the CDR3 is TGTGCCAGCAGCACACTAGCGGGGGGCCCTACCTCGGGCGGGGAGCTGTTTTTT. This encodes CASSTLAGGPTSGGELFF.

The J gene is TRBJ1-2, the V gene TRBV7-9, with 7 bases fitting TRBD1. The germline V gene encodes CDR1 SEHNR and CDR2 FQNEAQ (reference sequence). The ends lost 5 bases at V and 1 base at J; junction bases unmatched: 16. CDR3 length: 18 amino acids. CDR3 DNA: TGTGCCAGCAGCCCCAGCACAGGGGCCGCCCGTTTTAACTATGGCTACACCTTC. Protein sequence: CASSPSTGAARFNYGYTF.

This clone was recorded once. The CDR3 coding sequence is TGTGCCAGCAGCTTAATGGGGCTAACAGATACGCAGTATTTT. This gives the protein CASSLMGLTDTQYF. This rearrangement joins TRBV7-3 to TRBJ2-3, with D perhaps TRBD1 (5 bases). The CDR3 has 14 amino acids. The germline V gene encodes CDR1 SGHTA and CDR2 FQGTGA. Between the trimmed V and J ends, which lost 1 base and 3 bases, there was a span of 8 bases.

This chain links TRBV7-2 with TRBJ2-5; D call uncertain. This CDR3 comprises 13 residues. Trimming cost V 4 bases and J 7 bases, with 13 bases left between them. Germline V gene sequence: CDR1 SGHTA, CDR2 FQGNSA. As DNA, the CDR3 is TGTGCCAGCAGCTCCGACCACCCGGGGACCCAGTACTTC. Protein: CASSSDHPGTQYF.

The rearrangement uses TRBV19 and TRBJ2-7; no clear D gene. Trimming removed 2 bases from V and 3 bases from J, with 5 bases in between. CDR3 size: 12 residues. CDR1 and CDR2 (germline): LNHDA, SQIVND (reference sequence). Here the CDR3 DNA reads TGTGCCAGTAGTATAACAGACTACGAGCAGTACTTC. It is translated as CASSITDYEQYF.